This T cell receptor (beta chain) was identified during a study of cytomegalovirus exposure and HLA in healthy donors. Clones were read by immunoSEQ multiplex PCR, and TCRdb kept only the in-frame ones, dropping some. Of 150,000 to 200,000 clones in the sample, about 80% were seen once. Study conclusions and caveats: Rare sequences made up most TCRs, while some public TCRs were found in many donors. The classifier reportedly diagnosed cytomegalovirus status with high specificity and sensitivity. Researchers catalogued some 160 TCR beta chains as cytomegalovirus-associated.

The study drew the donors from its 120-subject validation cohort, separate from the roughly 670-subject first cohort. CDR1 SGHTA and CDR2 FQGTGA come from the germline V gene. With V trimmed by 2 bases and J by 5 bases, 6 bases remained unmatched. The CDR3 runs 16 residues. Comment on this clone: The target antigen is unknown.

The sequenced sample was PBMCs. The clonotype comes from a man younger than 35 in good health and CMV-seropositive. This chain uses TRBV7-3 with TRBJ2-2; 9 nucleotides match TRBD2. CDR3 protein: CASSLVRGRGTGELFF. The DNA for the CDR3 is TGTGCCAGCAGCTTAGTACGCGGGAGGGGTACCGGGGAGCTGTTTTTT.